This T cell receptor (beta chain) was sequenced in a study of response to subunit inactivated influenza vaccine. General study findings and limits: A suggestion made by the authors is that each seasonal influenza vaccination recruits few new T cells.

Trimming took 3 bases from V and 3 from J, leaving 17 bases between them. Germline CDR1 DFQATT, CDR2 SNEGSKA (reference sequence). The CDR3 sequence is 16 residues long. MiXCR, applied by TCRdb to the RT-PCR reads, yields one record per CDR3 protein. The sample shows 650,000 to 800,000 distinct CDR3 sequences, about a fifth of them seen only once. This clonotype was detected only a few times. Its antigen is undetermined. V gene TRBV20-1 combines with J gene TRBJ2-2, with D tentatively TRBD1 (5 bases). The sequencing used PBMCs from blood, collected roughly 5 days after vaccination. This TCR derives from a man aged 50 to 59 who received an inactivated influenza vaccine. CDR3 DNA sequence: TGCAGTGCTAGGGCTCCTGAGAAGGGGTACACCGGGGAGCTGTTTTTT. Its protein product is CSARAPEKGYTGELFF.